This TCR beta chain was documented in a study of T cell responses to AZD1222 COVID-19 vaccine. The study's findings and limits: Reports say nearly half of spike-specific TCRs go after unmutated variant regions. Across the whole spike, CD4 TCRs peaked at regions 160-218 and 743-854. The donor group comprised mostly white British people and more females; the analysis possibly underestimated clonal diversity. Spike-specific TCR breadth and depth grew following two AZD1222 doses.

TCRdb keeps only in-frame clones here, not all; method: immunoSEQ multiplex PCR. Among roughly 150,000 clones listed, around nine tenths were seen once. To note about this clone: Its antigen remains unknown.

J was trimmed by 6 bases and V by 4 bases; bases with no gene match: 7. This CDR3 is built from 14 residues. Germline values: CDR1 SEHNR, CDR2 FQNEAQ (reference sequence). This receptor was identified in an adult who had recovered from COVID-19. The chain combines TRBV7-9 with TRBJ2-7; the match to TRBD1 covers 9 bases. The input for sequencing was peripheral blood, taken after recovery from COVID-19. In nucleotides, the CDR3 is TGTGCCAGCAGCTCCCCCGGGACAGGGCTCGAGCAGTACTTC. Translated, it gives CASSSPGTGLEQYF.